These 3 T cell receptor beta chains came from one sample sequenced in a study of T cells in women clearing cervical HPV infection. Sequencing used immunoSEQ multiplex PCR; TCRdb keeps in-frame clones, though not all of them. This repertoire comprises about 26,000 clones; its ten largest clones make up 11%. Specimen: blood buffy coat. These TCRs come from a woman between 18 and 75 years old with a cervical HPV16 infection that either progressed to CIN3+ or cleared (not recorded which).

To note about this clone: The CDR3 extends 3 residues past the end of the read, so its final part is completed from the germline J gene. This rearrangement joins TRBV2 to TRBJ2-2, with TRBD1 matching 8 bases. Germline V gene lookup returns CDR1 SNHLY and CDR2 FYNNEI. The CDR3 loop spans 14 amino acids. CDR3 in amino acids: CASSDLDREEKLFF. The sequenced part of the CDR3 DNA is TGTGCCAGCAGCGACTTGGACAGGGAGGAAAAG.

As concerns this clone: The CDR3 extends 3 residues past the end of the read, so its final part is completed from the germline J gene. J is TRBJ2-7 and V is TRBV5-1; a possible D gene is TRBD1 (5 bases). CDR1 is SGHRS, CDR2 YFSETQ, per germline. The CDR3 covers 13 residues. V shed 4 bases and J shed 4 bases, with 12 bases lying between them. The CDR3 DNA, read in part, is TGCGCCAGCAGCCAGGGCGATATGTACGAG. Encoded protein: CASSQGDMYE. The complete CDR3 protein is CASSQGDMYEQYF.

Points on this clone: Germline is not matched at one junction end, which may reflect a read error. The CDR3 end is not reached by the read, which stops 3 residues before it; the germline J gene fills it in. Distinct nucleotide sequences in the sample also encode this CDR3. The V gene is TRBV6-2 or TRBV6-3, the J gene TRBJ1-3; D possibly corresponds to TRBD1 (6 bases). The CDR3 totals 14 residues. Germline V gives CDR1 MNHEY, CDR2 SVGEGT. The CDR3 loop reads CASSRDNSGNTIYF. CDR3 DNA (partial): TGTGCCAGCAGTCGGGACAACTCTGGAAACACG.